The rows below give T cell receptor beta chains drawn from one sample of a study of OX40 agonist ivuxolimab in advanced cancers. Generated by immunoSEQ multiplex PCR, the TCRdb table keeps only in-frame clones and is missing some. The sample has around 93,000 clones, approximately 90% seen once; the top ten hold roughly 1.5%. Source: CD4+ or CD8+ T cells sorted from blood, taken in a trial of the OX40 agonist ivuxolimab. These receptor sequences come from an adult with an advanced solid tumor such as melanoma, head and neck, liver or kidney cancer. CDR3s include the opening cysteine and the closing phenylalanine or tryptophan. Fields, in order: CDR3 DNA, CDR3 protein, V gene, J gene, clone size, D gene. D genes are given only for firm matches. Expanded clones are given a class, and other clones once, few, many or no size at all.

TGTGCCAGCAGTGTAGCCGGGCGCCACAATGAGCAGTTCTTC	CASSVAGRHNEQFF	TRBV2	TRBJ2-1	NA	NA
TGTGCCAGTAGCCTTTCCGGCAGCGGGAGGGCCTACAATGAGCAGTTCTTC	CASSLSGSGRAYNEQFF	TRBV19	TRBJ2-1	NA	TRBD2
TGTGCCAGCAGTTACAAGGAAGTTCTCACTGAAGCTTTCTTT	CASSYKEVLTEAFF	TRBV6-5	TRBJ1-1	NA	NA
TGTGCCAGCAGCAGGGACAACTACGAGCAGTACTTC	CASSRDNYEQYF	TRBV7-2	TRBJ2-7	NA	NA
TGCGCCAGCAGCCGACTAGCGGGGAACAACAATGAGCAGTTCTTC	CASSRLAGNNNEQFF	TRBV4-3	TRBJ2-1	NA	TRBD2
TGTGCCAGCAGCTCCGGCGGGGGGCACCCCTACGAGCAGTACTTC	CASSSGGGHPYEQYF	TRBV7-2	TRBJ2-7	NA	TRBD2
TGTGCCAGCACCGAAGGGCTAGCGGGGGACTACAATGAGCAGTTCTTC	CASTEGLAGDYNEQFF	TRBV2	TRBJ2-1	NA	TRBD2
TGTGCCAGCAGGGCCGGGACTAGCGGGGACAATGAGCAGTTCTTC	CASRAGTSGDNEQFF	TRBV2	TRBJ2-1	few	TRBD2
TGTGCCTGGAGCACTAGCGGTCAAAAGACCCAGTACTTC	CAWSTSGQKTQYF	TRBV30	TRBJ2-5	NA	TRBD2
TGTGCCAGCAGCACCGGACCTGTGCGGGTCTCCTACGAGCAGTACTTC	CASSTGPVRVSYEQYF	TRBV5-6	TRBJ2-7	NA	NA
TGTGCCAGCAGCCCCCGGGACGCCGGAAACACCATATATTTT	CASSPRDAGNTIYF	TRBV7-6	TRBJ1-3	once	NA
TGTGCCAGCAGCGCTTACGGGACTAGCGGGACCCGAAGGTCCTACGAGCAGTACTTC	CASSAYGTSGTRRSYEQYF	TRBV9	TRBJ2-7	NA	TRBD2
TGCAGGGACAACGGAGTGGACTATGGCTACACCTTC	CRDNGVDYGYTF	TRBV29-1	TRBJ1-2	NA	NA
TGTGCCAGCAGCTTAGTCCCTTCCGGGGGTTATGAGCAGTTCTTC	CASSLVPSGGYEQFF	TRBV11-2	TRBJ2-1	NA	NA
TGCGCCAGCAGCCCCATGACAGGGGACCCCTACGAGCAGTACTTC	CASSPMTGDPYEQYF	TRBV4-1	TRBJ2-7	NA	TRBD1
TGTGCCAGCTCACCAGGGGGGGCCCCCTCCTACGAGCAGTACTTC	CASSPGGAPSYEQYF	TRBV18	TRBJ2-7	NA	NA
TGTGCCAGCAGCTTAAATGGTCAGGGGCAGGAAAAACTGTTTTTT	CASSLNGQGQEKLFF	TRBV7-2	TRBJ1-4	NA	NA
TGTGCCAGCAGCCAAGGTTTGGGGCCTGGATCGTGGACTGAAGCTTTCTTT	CASSQGLGPGSWTEAFF	TRBV4-2	TRBJ1-1	NA	NA
TGTGCCAGCAGCTCCCCGAGCACCGGGGAGCTGTTTTTT	CASSSPSTGELFF	TRBV7-3	TRBJ2-2	NA	NA
TGTGCCAGCAGCTTAGACAGATCACAAGAGACCCAGTACTTC	CASSLDRSQETQYF	TRBV11-2	TRBJ2-5	NA	NA
TGTGCCAGCCAAAGCGACGGTAGCGGGGGGGCCTTGACTACAGATACGCAGTATTTT	CASQSDGSGGALTTDTQYF	TRBV5-4	TRBJ2-3	NA	TRBD2
TGCGCCAGCAGCTCTTTCCAAGAGACCCAGTACTTC	CASSSFQETQYF	TRBV5-1	TRBJ2-5	NA	NA
TGTGCCAGCAGCCCAGGCGGAGGGGTGAAGAACGAGCAGTACTTC	CASSPGGGVKNEQYF	TRBV7-2	TRBJ2-7	NA	NA
TGCAGCGTCCGGACTAGCGGGAGCACAGATACGCAGTATTTT	CSVRTSGSTDTQYF	TRBV29-1	TRBJ2-3	NA	TRBD2
TGTGCCAGCAGTGAGCCGGGACAGGGCCAAGAGACCCAGTACTTC	CASSEPGQGQETQYF	TRBV25-1	TRBJ2-5	NA	TRBD1